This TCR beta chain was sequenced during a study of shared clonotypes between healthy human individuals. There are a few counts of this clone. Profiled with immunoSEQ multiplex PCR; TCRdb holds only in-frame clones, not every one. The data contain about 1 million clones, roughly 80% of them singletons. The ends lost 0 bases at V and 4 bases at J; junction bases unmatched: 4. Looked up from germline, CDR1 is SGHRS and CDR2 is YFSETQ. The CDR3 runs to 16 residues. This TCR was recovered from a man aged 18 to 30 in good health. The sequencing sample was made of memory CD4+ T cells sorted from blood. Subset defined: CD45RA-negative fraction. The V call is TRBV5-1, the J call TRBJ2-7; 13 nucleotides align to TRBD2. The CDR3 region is CASSLGGTSGIYEQYF. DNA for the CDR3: TGCGCCAGCAGCTTGGGTGGGACTAGCGGGATATACGAGCAGTACTTC.